Following are 32 T cell receptor beta chains from one sample sequenced in a study of shared clonotypes between healthy human individuals. Produced via immunoSEQ multiplex PCR; TCRdb's table is partial and in-frame only. This table has approximately 1.4 million clones, 95% to 99% appearing once. The material sequenced was naive CD4+ T cells sorted from blood. Stated subset: CD45RA+ positively selected. These receptors all come from a man aged 25-45 years in good health.

CDR3 DNA sequence: TGTGCCACCCGGGACAGGCCCTACGAGCAGTACTTC. Protein: CATRDRPYEQYF. V is TRBV28 and J is TRBJ2-7, with 8 bases fitting TRBD1. Germline V gene sequence: CDR1 MDHEN, CDR2 SYDVKM. V shed 10 bases and J 2 bases; nucleotides not matched to a gene: 4. This CDR3 comprises 12 residues.

The J gene is TRBJ1-5, the V gene TRBV10-3; no clear D. The CDR3 covers 15 residues. Germline V lookup: CDR1 ENHRY, CDR2 SYGVKD. The germline V and J ends were trimmed by 7 bases and 5 bases, with 18 bases remaining between them. CDR3 sequence reads: CAINPTSTGYQPQHF. In DNA form, the CDR3 reads TGTGCCATCAATCCGACGTCGACTGGTTATCAGCCCCAGCATTTT.

The gene calls are TRBV14 and TRBJ2-7; 7 nucleotides line up with TRBD1. Trimming at V came to 1 base and at J to 0 bases, leaving 6 bases not matched to a gene. The germline CDR1 and CDR2 sequences are SGHDN and FVKESK. The CDR3 is made up of 16 amino acids. CDR3 protein: CASSQVTGKSSYEQYF. In DNA form, the CDR3 reads TGTGCCAGCAGCCAAGTGACAGGGAAGAGCTCCTACGAGCAGTACTTC.

This chain links TRBV30 with TRBJ1-5; D unclear. The V and J ends lost 3 bases and 5 bases respectively, with 11 bases between them. The CDR3 loop spans 13 amino acids. CDR1 and CDR2 (germline): GTSNPN, SVGIG (reference sequence). CDR3 sequence: CAWSFGRDQPQHF. The CDR3 coding sequence is TGTGCCTGGAGCTTTGGGAGGGATCAGCCCCAGCATTTT.

Worth noting for this clone: This CDR3 is also generated by other DNA sequences in the sample. The chain combines TRBV30 with TRBJ1-5, with D possibly matching TRBD1 (5 bases). Deletions cut 0 bases from V and 2 bases from J, with 8 bases between. The CDR3 consists of 14 residues. Germline assignment: CDR1 GTSNPN and CDR2 SVGIG (reference sequence). The CDR3 region has the DNA TGTGCCTGGAGTGTACGAGGGGGCAATCAGCCCCAGCATTTT. It translates to CAWSVRGGNQPQHF.

This clone was found once. The J gene is TRBJ1-4, the V gene TRBV9; the match to TRBD1 covers 7 bases. V dropped 2 bases and J dropped 2; count of bases not matched to a gene: 9. The CDR3 runs 17 residues. Germline V gene data show CDR1 as SGDLS and CDR2 as YYNGEE. CDR3 coding DNA: TGTGCCAGCAGCGTCGATGTAGCAGGGGGTACTAATGAAAAACTGTTTTTT. It yields the protein CASSVDVAGGTNEKLFF.

The J gene is TRBJ1-1, the V gene TRBV28; no clear D gene. Looked up from germline, CDR1 is MDHEN and CDR2 is SYDVKM. The CDR3 sequence is 12 residues long. Deletions cut 5 bases from V and 8 bases from J, with 12 bases between. In nucleotides, the CDR3 is TGTGCCAGCAGTGCGCCCTCAAGCGAAGCTTTCTTT. This sequence encodes CASSAPSSEAFF.

This chain connects TRBV4-2 to TRBJ2-1; TRBD2 might be the D (7 bases). The CDR3 contains 15 residues. Germline V gene data show CDR1 as LGHNA and CDR2 as YNFKEQ. V was trimmed by 4 bases and J by 5 bases, leaving 15 bases between them. The CDR3 region is CASSPRGRENNEQFF. CDR3 bases: TGTGCCAGCAGCCCGCGGGGGCGGGAGAACAATGAGCAGTTCTTC.

The rearrangement uses TRBV6-6 and TRBJ2-1, with TRBD1 matching 11 bases. The CDR3 is 15 amino acids. Germline-derived CDR1 and CDR2 are MNHNY and SVGAGI (reference sequence). V lost 6 bases, J lost 7 bases, and 8 bases stayed unmatched. The CDR3 DNA sequence: TGTGCCAGCAGCCTCCCGGGACAGGGGGTTAATGAGCAGTTCTTC. Translation: CASSLPGQGVNEQFF.

CDR3 sequence: CASSSHQGLPYEQYF. The DNA of the CDR3 is TGTGCCAGCAGCTCCCACCAGGGACTACCATACGAGCAGTACTTC. The V call is TRBV7-2, the J call TRBJ2-7; 7 nucleotides align to TRBD2. Looked up from germline, CDR1 is SGHTA and CDR2 is FQGNSA. The CDR3 has 15 residues. J gave up 4 bases and V 4 bases, and 10 bases lay outside the gene matches. Complete variable domain (other parts from reference TRBV7-2 and TRBJ2-7): GAGVSQSPSNKVTEKGKDVELRCDPISGHTALYWYRQSLGQGLEFLIYFQGNSAPDKSGLPSDRFSAERTGGSVSTLTIQRTQQEDSAVYLCASSSHQGLPYEQYFGPGTRLTVT.

The V and J genes are TRBV28 and TRBJ2-3, with D tentatively TRBD1 or TRBD2 (5 bases each). Trimming removed 5 bases from V and 2 bases from J, with 23 bases in between. This CDR3 contains 18 residues. Looked up from germline, CDR1 is MDHEN and CDR2 is SYDVKM. CDR3 sequence reads: CASSTRTWGREITDTQYF. The CDR3 DNA sequence: TGTGCCAGCAGTACCCGGACCTGGGGCAGGGAGATCACAGATACGCAGTATTTT.

The chain employs TRBV27 and TRBJ2-1, with 8 bases fitting TRBD2. Germline assignment: CDR1 MNHEY and CDR2 SMNVEV (reference sequence). The CDR3 extends over 15 amino acids. V lost 4 bases to trimming and J lost 6 bases; unmatched junction nucleotides: 8. CDR3 residues: CASSYPGLVPNEQFF. The CDR3 DNA sequence: TGTGCCAGCAGTTACCCGGGACTAGTACCCAATGAGCAGTTCTTC.

The J gene is TRBJ2-7, the V gene TRBV5-6; 8 nucleotides line up with TRBD2. The CDR3 covers 15 residues. Germline CDR1 reads SGHDT; CDR2 reads YYEEEE. V lost 5 bases and J lost 1; bases outside the gene matches: 8. CDR3 DNA sequence: TGTGCCAGCAGGCGTTATAGCGGGGCTTCCTACGAGCAGTACTTC. It is translated as CASRRYSGASYEQYF.

The gene calls are TRBV28 and TRBJ2-3; a weak D match, TRBD1 (6 bases). The length of the CDR3 is 14 residues. CDR1 is MDHEN and CDR2 is SYDVKM in the germline V gene. V lost 4 bases, J lost 2 bases, and 10 bases lay in between. CDR3 sequence reads: CASSSGQATDTQYF. The CDR3 DNA reads as TGTGCCAGCAGTTCGGGACAAGCCACAGATACGCAGTATTTT.

The gene calls are TRBV5-5 and TRBJ2-3, with D unresolved. The germline V gene has CDR1 SGHKS and CDR2 YYEKEE (reference sequence). The CDR3 runs 13 residues. The V and J ends lost 0 bases and 8 bases respectively, with 10 bases between them. CDR3 DNA sequence: TGTGCCAGCAGCTTGGCCAGTTTAGGTACGCAGTATTTT. This gives the protein CASSLASLGTQYF.

This chain joins TRBV19 and TRBJ1-1, with 7 nucleotides matching TRBD1. The CDR3 runs to 15 residues. J lost 5 bases, V lost 8 bases, and 14 bases had no gene match. CDR1 is LNHDA, CDR2 SQIVND, per germline (reference sequence). The CDR3 bases are TGTGCCAGTCGATCAAACAGGGGATGGCGAACTGAAGCTTTCTTT. This codes for CASRSNRGWRTEAFF. Combining the CDR3 with reference TRBV19 and TRBJ1-1 gives the whole variable domain DGGITQSPKYLFRKEGQNVTLSCEQNLNHDAMYWYRQDPGQGLRLIYYSQIVNDFQKGDIAEGYSVSREKKESFPLTVTSAQKNPTAFYLCASRSNRGWRTEAFFGQGTRLTVV.

The rearrangement uses TRBV11-2 and TRBJ1-3; 8 bases match TRBD1. The length of the CDR3 is 17 residues. The ends lost 4 bases at V and 2 bases at J; junction bases unmatched: 10. Germline CDR1 SGHAT, CDR2 FQNNGV. CDR3: CASSSYRDRRPGNTIYF. The CDR3 nucleotides read TGTGCCAGCAGCTCGTATAGGGACAGGCGGCCTGGAAACACCATATATTTT. The full variable domain, completed using reference TRBV11-2 and TRBJ1-3, is EAGVAQSPRYKIIEKRQSVAFWCNPISGHATLYWYQQILGQGPKLLIQFQNNGVVDDSQLPKDRFSAERLKGVDSTLKIQPAKLEDSAVYLCASSSYRDRRPGNTIYFGEGSWLTVV.

The CDR3 bases are TGCGCCAGCAGCTTGGTAGTAGCGGGAGGTTTGTGGGGGAACAATGAGCAGTTCTTC. Residues: CASSLVVAGGLWGNNEQFF. V gene TRBV5-1 combines with J gene TRBJ2-1; 10 bases are shared with TRBD2. There are 19 residues in the CDR3. Germline V lookup: CDR1 SGHRS, CDR2 YFSETQ. V dropped 0 bases and J dropped 5; count of bases not matched to a gene: 14.

This rearrangement joins TRBV11-3 to TRBJ2-3; 12 bases match TRBD2. This CDR3 has 17 residues. V gave up 3 bases and J gave up 0 bases; unmatched junction bases: 4. Germline V gene lookup returns CDR1 SGHNT and CDR2 YENEEA. The CDR3, as DNA: TGTGCCAGCAGCTTCGGACTAGCGGGAAGTAGCACAGATACGCAGTATTTT. It encodes CASSFGLAGSSTDTQYF.

This clone has only one observation. The V gene is TRBV18, the J gene TRBJ1-1; D remains unclear. V lost 2 bases to trimming and J lost 3 bases, with 16 bases between them. This CDR3 contains 16 residues. Germline CDR1 KGHSH, CDR2 LQKENI. In nucleotides, the CDR3 is TGTGCCAGCTCACCAGGGGTTTGGTTTAGTGACACTGAAGCTTTCTTT. As protein: CASSPGVWFSDTEAFF. Combining the CDR3 with reference TRBV18 and TRBJ1-1 gives the whole variable domain NAGVMQNPRHLVRRRGQEARLRCSPMKGHSHVYWYRQLPEEGLKFMVYLQKENIIDESGMPKERFSAEFPKEGPSILRIQQVVRGDSAAYFCASSPGVWFSDTEAFFGQGTRLTVV.

The chain has TRBV5-1 and TRBJ2-1; D uncertain. From germline, CDR1 is SGHRS and CDR2 YFSETQ. V lost 3 bases and J 4 bases, leaving 8 bases between the germline ends. This CDR3 has 13 residues. The CDR3 region has the DNA TGCGCCAGCAGCTCCGGACCATACAATGAGCAGTTCTTC. Amino acids: CASSSGPYNEQFF.

In regard to this clone: Other DNA sequences in the sample encode the same CDR3. The chain combines TRBV11-3 with TRBJ2-5; D possibly corresponds to TRBD1 (6 bases). Germline values: CDR1 SGHNT, CDR2 YENEEA. This CDR3 contains 14 residues. Between the trimmed V and J ends, which lost 1 base and 4 bases, there was a span of 10 bases. The CDR3 is CASSLGQGLETQYF. CDR3 sequence (DNA): TGTGCCAGCAGCTTAGGCCAGGGGCTAGAGACCCAGTACTTC.

As to this clone: The same CDR3 also results from other DNA sequences found in this sample. The V call is TRBV7-9, the J call TRBJ2-5; D might be TRBD2 (5 bases). Trimming shortened V by 1 base and J by 1 base, and 7 bases separated the two germline ends. The CDR3 runs 14 residues. Per germline, CDR1 SEHNR and CDR2 FQNEAQ (reference sequence). The CDR3 nucleotides are TGTGCCAGCAGCTTAGTTGGGAGCCAAGAGACCCAGTACTTC. Translated, it gives CASSLVGSQETQYF.

The chain combines TRBV9 with TRBJ1-3; possibly TRBD1 for D (5 bases). Germline V gene lookup returns CDR1 SGDLS and CDR2 YYNGEE. The CDR3 spans 17 residues. Trimming removed 0 bases at V and 0 bases at J, with 13 bases between. The CDR3 DNA reads TGTGCCAGCAGCGTAGGGCCGGGGCGACACTCTGGAAACACCATATATTTT. As protein: CASSVGPGRHSGNTIYF.

The V call is TRBV12-5, the J call TRBJ2-1; 13 nucleotides agree with TRBD2. The CDR3 has 17 amino acids. Per germline, CDR1 LGHNT and CDR2 FRNRAP. After removal of 0 bases from V and 7 bases from J, the junction contained 6 bases not matched to a gene. CDR3 DNA sequence: TGTGCTAGTGGTTTGGTACTAGCGGGAGGGATGTTAAATGAGCAGTTCTTC. It translates to CASGLVLAGGMLNEQFF.

This chain connects TRBV5-1 to TRBJ2-7; 8 positions agree with TRBD1. V shed 3 bases, J shed 0 bases, and the junction held 2 bases outside the gene matches. The CDR3 loop spans 14 amino acids. Germline-derived CDR1 and CDR2 are SGHRS and YFSETQ. DNA for the CDR3: TGCGCCAGCAGCTCGACAGGGGCCTCCTACGAGCAGTACTTC. This encodes CASSSTGASYEQYF.

The CDR3 here is CASRYSGGLGDNEQFF. In nucleotides, the CDR3 is TGCGCCAGCAGGTACAGTGGGGGACTAGGCGACAATGAGCAGTTCTTC. The chain has TRBV4-1 and TRBJ2-1; 8 bases align to TRBD2. The germline gives CDR1 MGHRA, CDR2 YSYEKL. The junction had 12 bases not matched to a gene; V was cut back by 6 bases and J by 5 bases. The CDR3 has 16 amino acids.

The rearrangement uses TRBV5-1 and TRBJ2-4; TRBD1 matches 8 bases. The CDR3 extends over 16 amino acids. Germline V gene data show CDR1 as SGHRS and CDR2 as YFSETQ. The V and J ends lost 4 bases and 0 bases, in that order; junction bases with no gene match: 6. The CDR3 loop is CASSAGTGGAKNIQYF. CDR3 sequence (DNA): TGCGCCAGCAGCGCCGGGACAGGCGGAGCCAAAAACATTCAGTACTTC.

This clone was picked up one time. The chain carries TRBV29-1 and TRBJ1-1; D not certain. CDR1 is SQVTM, CDR2 ANQGSEA, per germline. The CDR3 is made up of 10 amino acids. V shed 4 bases and J shed 6 bases, with 6 bases lying between them. CDR3 sequence: CSVVLPEAFF. The CDR3 DNA reads TGCAGCGTTGTCCTGCCTGAAGCTTTCTTT.

The chain couples TRBV7-9 to TRBJ1-2; D is ambiguous. The CDR3 is 16 residues long. Germline-derived CDR1 and CDR2 are SEHNR and FQNEAQ (reference sequence). V was pared by 5 bases and J by 4 bases, with 20 bases between. This CDR3 is CASSPEPDGYGYGYTF. The CDR3 bases are TGTGCCAGCAGCCCAGAGCCGGACGGTTACGGCTATGGCTACACCTTC.

The CDR3: CASSVVGQGANEQYF. In nucleotides, the CDR3 is TGTGCCAGCAGCGTAGTCGGACAGGGGGCGAACGAGCAGTACTTC. The genes are TRBV9 and TRBJ2-7, with 11 nucleotides matching TRBD1. The CDR3 runs 15 residues. CDR1 is SGDLS, CDR2 YYNGEE, per germline. Unmatched junction bases numbered 4, after V lost 0 bases and J lost 5 bases.

The chain combines TRBV7-6 with TRBJ1-1; no clear D gene. V lost 3 bases and J 1 base, leaving 9 bases between the germline ends. The germline V gene encodes CDR1 SGHVS and CDR2 FNYEAQ. The CDR3 is 14 residues long. The CDR3 sequence: CASSLYRENTEAFF. DNA of the CDR3: TGTGCCAGCAGCTTGTACAGAGAGAACACTGAAGCTTTCTTT.